This T cell receptor (beta chain) was identified in a study of post-analysis software for immune sequencing data. Turning to the study itself: As for disease course, relapsing-remitting, secondary progressive and progressive-relapsing multiple sclerosis were all included. Findings and caveats of the study: Comparison of patients with controls showed about 5 TRBV segments more frequent in patients, TRBV5-6, TRBV5-1 and TRBV20-1 among them.

This clonotype was seen more than once but under ten times. The antigen is undetermined. V lost 3 bases, J lost 4 bases, and 7 bases lay in between. The germline gives CDR1 SGHRS, CDR2 YFSETQ. The CDR3 is made up of 13 amino acids. The library was made from cDNA and included unique molecular identifiers. The yield from approximately 1 to 10 million T cells was 500,000 or so cDNA molecules in total. TCRdb passed the PCR reads through MiXCR, listing each CDR3 protein once. The sample includes 250,000 to 300,000 distinct CDR3 sequences, 36% of them seen just once. The chain is built from TRBV5-1 and TRBJ2-2; D is unresolved. The sequence derives from a girl between 10 and 17 years old with multiple sclerosis. The specimen sequenced was blood. CDR3: CASSSVGTGELFF. The DNA for the CDR3 is TGCGCCAGCAGCTCCGTAGGCACCGGGGAGCTGTTTTTT.